This T cell receptor beta chain was identified in a study of cytomegalovirus exposure and HLA in healthy donors. Study-wide results and caveats: Later on, a genetic analysis was performed. It linked a missense variant in DCLRE1C with V- and J-gene trimming of TCR beta.

Primers for the PCR totalled 60 Vbeta and 13 Jbeta. The data were produced by immunoSEQ multiplex PCR, yet TCRdb's version contains in-frame clones alone and is incomplete. In the table there are some 130,000 clones, 70% to 80% of which are singletons. Deletions cut 4 bases from V and 3 bases from J, with 19 bases between. The CDR3 is 16 amino acids. The germline CDR1 and CDR2 sequences are SNHLY and FYNNEI. Whereas donors were nominally healthy upon sampling, unrecorded immune exposures were probable. To note about this clone: As yet, its antigen is unknown.

The source of this sequence is a man aged 30 to 39 in good health and CMV-seronegative. The sample taken for sequencing was PBMCs. The chain is built from TRBV2 and TRBJ2-7, with D possibly TRBD2 on 6 matching bases. The CDR3 spells CASSGGDFALIYEQYF. The CDR3, as DNA: TGTGCCAGCAGTGGCGGGGACTTCGCCCTAATCTACGAGCAGTACTTC. The full variable domain, in which reference TRBV2 and TRBJ2-7 provide the parts outside the CDR3, is EPEVTQTPSHQVTQMGQEVILRCVPISNHLYFYWYRQILGQKVEFLVSFYNNEISEKSEIFDDQFSVERPDGSNFTLKIRSTKLEDSAMYFCASSGGDFALIYEQYFGPGTRLTVT.